The source of this T cell receptor beta chain is a study of human T cells and chemical hapten exposure. Findings and caveats of the study: Counts of TCRs expanded at PT1 correlated positively with patch test score. TCRs exceeding 1 in 1000 frequency stayed unchanged with DPC sensitization.

Original analysis: Sampled TCR counts reached a median of about 90,000 per sample, with values ranging from 23,224 to 690,600. TCRdb reprocessed the RACE reads via MiXCR and lists one record per CDR3 protein. The authors' filters were not applied to this entry. In the table there are approximately 80,000 distinct CDR3 sequences, about 10% of which are singletons. Looked up from germline, CDR1 is MDHEN and CDR2 is SYDVKM. V lost 6 bases, J lost 2 bases, and 8 bases stayed unmatched. This CDR3 comprises 15 residues. In this sample, this clonotype turned up many times. Its antigen is as yet unknown. The time point: patch test 1, 2 weeks after DPC sensitization. Treatment meaning: therapeutic diphenylcyclopropenone sensitization with weekly scalp DPC. Prior to application of each patch test, blood was drawn.

The clonotype comes from a woman aged 45-65 years with alopecia areata. Some clones in this sample may be carry-over from other donors' samples. The specimen was whole blood, collected in connection with sensitization to the hapten diphenylcyclopropenone (DPC). The chain employs TRBV28 and TRBJ2-3, with TRBD2 matching over 7 bases. Here the CDR3 DNA reads TGTGCCAGCAGCGCCCCTAGCGGACACACAGATACGCAGTATTTT. This encodes CASSAPSGHTDTQYF.